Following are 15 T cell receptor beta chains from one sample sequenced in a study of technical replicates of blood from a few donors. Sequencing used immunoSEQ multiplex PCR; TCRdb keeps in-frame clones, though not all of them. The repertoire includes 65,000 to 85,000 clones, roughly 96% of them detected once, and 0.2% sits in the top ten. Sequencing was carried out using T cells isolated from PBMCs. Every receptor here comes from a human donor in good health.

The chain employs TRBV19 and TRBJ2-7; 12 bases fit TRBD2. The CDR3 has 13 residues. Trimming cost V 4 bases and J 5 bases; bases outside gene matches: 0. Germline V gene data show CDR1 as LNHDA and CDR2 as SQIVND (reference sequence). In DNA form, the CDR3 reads TGTGCCAGTAGTACTAGCGGGAGGGACGAGCAGTACTTC. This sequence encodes CASSTSGRDEQYF. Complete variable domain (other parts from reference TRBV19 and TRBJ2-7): DGGITQSPKYLFRKEGQNVTLSCEQNLNHDAMYWYRQDPGQGLRLIYYSQIVNDFQKGDIAEGYSVSREKKESFPLTVTSAQKNPTAFYLCASSTSGRDEQYFGPGTRLTVT.

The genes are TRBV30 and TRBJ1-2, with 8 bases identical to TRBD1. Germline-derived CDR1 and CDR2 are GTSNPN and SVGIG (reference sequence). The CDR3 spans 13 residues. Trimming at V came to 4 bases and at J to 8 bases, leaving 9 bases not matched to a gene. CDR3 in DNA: TGTGCCTGGACCCCGGACAGGGTAGGCGGCTACACCTTC. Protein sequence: CAWTPDRVGGYTF.

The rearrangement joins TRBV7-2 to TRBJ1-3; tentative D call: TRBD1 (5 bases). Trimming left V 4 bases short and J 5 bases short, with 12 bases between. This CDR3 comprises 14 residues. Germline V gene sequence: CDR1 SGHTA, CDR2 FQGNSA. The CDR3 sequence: CASSSTDTRNTIYF. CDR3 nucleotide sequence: TGTGCCAGCAGCTCGACAGATACCAGAAACACCATATATTTT.

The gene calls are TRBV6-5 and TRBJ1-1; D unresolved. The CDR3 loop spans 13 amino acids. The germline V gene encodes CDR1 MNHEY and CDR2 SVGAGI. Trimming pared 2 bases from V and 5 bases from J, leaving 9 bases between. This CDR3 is CASSYLQKTEAFF. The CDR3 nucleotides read TGTGCCAGCAGTTACCTCCAGAAAACTGAAGCTTTCTTT.

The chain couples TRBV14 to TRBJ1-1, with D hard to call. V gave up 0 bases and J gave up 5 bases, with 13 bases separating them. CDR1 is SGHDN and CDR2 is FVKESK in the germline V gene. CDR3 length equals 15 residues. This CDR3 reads CASSQEVDPGTEAFF. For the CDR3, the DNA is TGTGCCAGCAGCCAAGAGGTGGACCCGGGAACTGAAGCTTTCTTT.

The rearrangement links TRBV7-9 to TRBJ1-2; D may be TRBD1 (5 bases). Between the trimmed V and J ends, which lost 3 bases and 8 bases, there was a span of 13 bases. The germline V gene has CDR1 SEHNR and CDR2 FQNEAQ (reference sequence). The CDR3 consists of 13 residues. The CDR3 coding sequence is TGTGCCAGCAGCTTCGGGGGGAATCGCGGCTACACCTTC. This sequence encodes CASSFGGNRGYTF.

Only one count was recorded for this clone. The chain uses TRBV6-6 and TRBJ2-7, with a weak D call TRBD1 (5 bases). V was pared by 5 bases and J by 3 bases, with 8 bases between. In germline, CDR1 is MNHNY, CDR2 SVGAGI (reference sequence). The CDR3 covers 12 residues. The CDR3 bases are TGTGCCAGCAGTCCAGGGTTCTACGAGCAGTACTTC. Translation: CASSPGFYEQYF.

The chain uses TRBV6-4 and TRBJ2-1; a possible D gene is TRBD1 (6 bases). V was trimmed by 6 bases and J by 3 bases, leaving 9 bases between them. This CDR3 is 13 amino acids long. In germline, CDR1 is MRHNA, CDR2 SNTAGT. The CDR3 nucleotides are TGTGCCAGCAGACAGGACAGCTACAATGAGCAGTTCTTC. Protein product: CASRQDSYNEQFF.

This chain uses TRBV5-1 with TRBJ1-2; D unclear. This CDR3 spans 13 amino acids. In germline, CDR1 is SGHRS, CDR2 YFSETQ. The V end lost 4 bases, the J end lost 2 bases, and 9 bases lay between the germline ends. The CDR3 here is CASSPESNYGYTF. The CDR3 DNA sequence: TGCGCCAGCAGCCCGGAGTCGAACTATGGCTACACCTTC.

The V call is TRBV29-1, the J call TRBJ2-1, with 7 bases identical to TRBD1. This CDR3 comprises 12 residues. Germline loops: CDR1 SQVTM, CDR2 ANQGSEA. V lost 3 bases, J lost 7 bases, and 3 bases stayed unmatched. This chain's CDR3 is CSVEKQGNEQFF. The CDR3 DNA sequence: TGCAGCGTTGAGAAACAGGGGAATGAGCAGTTCTTC.

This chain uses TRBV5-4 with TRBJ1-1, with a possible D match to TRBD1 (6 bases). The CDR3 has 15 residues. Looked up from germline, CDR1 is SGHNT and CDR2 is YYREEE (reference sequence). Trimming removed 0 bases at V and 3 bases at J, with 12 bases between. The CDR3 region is CASSLEGGGHTEAFF. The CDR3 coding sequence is TGTGCCAGCAGCTTGGAGGGAGGGGGACACACTGAAGCTTTCTTT.

This CDR3 reads CASSWTADPREQYF. For the CDR3, the DNA is TGTGCCAGCAGCTGGACTGCGGACCCCCGGGAGCAGTACTTC. This chain links TRBV13 with TRBJ2-7; D is perhaps TRBD2 (5 bases). Trimming left V 4 bases short and J 7 bases short, with 17 bases between. Germline lookup yields CDR1 PRHDT and CDR2 FYEKMQ (reference sequence). The CDR3 runs to 14 residues. Full variable domain (remainder filled in from reference TRBV13 and TRBJ2-7): AAGVIQSPRHLIKEKRETATLKCYPIPRHDTVYWYQQGPGQDPQFLISFYEKMQSDKGSIPDRFSAQQFSDYHSELNMSSLELGDSALYFCASSWTADPREQYFGPGTRLTVT.

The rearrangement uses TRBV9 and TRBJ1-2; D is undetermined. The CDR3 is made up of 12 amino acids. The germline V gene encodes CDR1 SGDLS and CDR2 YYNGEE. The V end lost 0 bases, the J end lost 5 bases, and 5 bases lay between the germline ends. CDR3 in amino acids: CASSVGVYGYTF. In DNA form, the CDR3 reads TGTGCCAGCAGCGTAGGAGTGTATGGCTACACCTTC.

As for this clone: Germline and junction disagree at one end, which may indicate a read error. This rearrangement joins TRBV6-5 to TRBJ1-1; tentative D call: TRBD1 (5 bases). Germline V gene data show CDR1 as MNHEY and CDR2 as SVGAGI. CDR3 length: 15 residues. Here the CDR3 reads CASSYQRSGNPEAFF. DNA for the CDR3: TGTGCCAGCAGCTACCAGAGGTCAGGGAACCCTGAAGCTTTCTTT.

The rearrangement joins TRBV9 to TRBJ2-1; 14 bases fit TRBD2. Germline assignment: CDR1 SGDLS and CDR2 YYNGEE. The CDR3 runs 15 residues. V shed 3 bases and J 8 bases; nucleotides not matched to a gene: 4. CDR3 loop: CASSAGTSGSDEQFF. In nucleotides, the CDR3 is TGTGCCAGCAGCGCAGGGACTAGCGGGAGCGATGAGCAGTTCTTC. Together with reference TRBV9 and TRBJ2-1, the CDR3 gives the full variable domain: DSGVTQTPKHLITATGQRVTLRCSPRSGDLSVYWYQQSLDQGLQFLIQYYNGEERAKGNILERFSAQQFPDLHSELNLSSLELGDSALYFCASSAGTSGSDEQFFGPGTRLTVL.